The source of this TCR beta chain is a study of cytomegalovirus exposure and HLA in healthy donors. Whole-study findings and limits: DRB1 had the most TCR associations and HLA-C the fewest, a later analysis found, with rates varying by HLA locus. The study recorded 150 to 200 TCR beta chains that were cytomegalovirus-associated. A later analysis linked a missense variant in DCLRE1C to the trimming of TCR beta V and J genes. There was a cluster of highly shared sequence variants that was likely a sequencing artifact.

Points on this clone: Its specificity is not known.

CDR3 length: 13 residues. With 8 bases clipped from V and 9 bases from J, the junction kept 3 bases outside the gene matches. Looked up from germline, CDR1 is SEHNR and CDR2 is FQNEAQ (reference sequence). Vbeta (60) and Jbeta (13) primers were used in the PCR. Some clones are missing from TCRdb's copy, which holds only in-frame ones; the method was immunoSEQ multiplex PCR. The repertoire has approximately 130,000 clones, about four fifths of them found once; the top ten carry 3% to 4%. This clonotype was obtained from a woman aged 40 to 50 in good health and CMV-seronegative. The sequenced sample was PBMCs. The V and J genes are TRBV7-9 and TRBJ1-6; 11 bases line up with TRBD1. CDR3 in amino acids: CASGQGAGSPLHF. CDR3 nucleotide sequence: TGTGCCAGCGGACAGGGGGCTGGTTCACCCCTCCACTTT.